Listed below are T cell receptor beta chains from one sample, sequenced in a study of vaccination and CD4 T cells after COVID-19. No antigen has been identified for these receptors. From the PCR reads, TCRdb called clonotypes with MiXCR, one entry per CDR3 protein. This table has over 6,500 distinct CDR3 sequences, around 53% appearing once. The specimen was CD4+ T cells from blood, cultured in vitro. The receptors shown here come from a human donor in good health. Both conserved end residues are part of each CDR3. A D gene is named only where the DNA matches it firmly. Clone sizes are given selectively: once, few, many, or a class where the clone is expanded.

TGTGCCAGCAGCCCCACCGGGACTAGCGGAGAGACCCAGTACTTC,CASSPTGTSGETQYF,TRBV7-9,.,TRBJ2-5,TRBD2
TGTGCCTGGAAGCGAGACAGATGGGAGACCCAGTACTTC,CAWKRDRWETQYF,TRBV30,once,TRBJ2-5,.
TGTGCCATCAGGCCCGATAGCGGGAGCACCGGGGAGCTGTTTTTT,CAIRPDSGSTGELFF,TRBV10-3,.,TRBJ2-2,TRBD2
TGTGCCAGCAGTTCACAGGGTACCAGTGGCTACACCTTC,CASSSQGTSGYTF,TRBV12-3/TRBV12-4,once,TRBJ1-2,.
TGTGCCAGCAGTTATTTCACTGGATCTAATGAGCAGTTCTTC,CASSYFTGSNEQFF,TRBV6-5,once,TRBJ2-1,.
TGTGCCACCAGCAGAGATTCCAGCGGGGGGTATGAGCAGTTCTTC,CATSRDSSGGYEQFF,TRBV15,few,TRBJ2-1,TRBD2
TGTGCCAGCAGTTTGACGACCGGGGAGCTGTTTTTT,CASSLTTGELFF,TRBV28,few,TRBJ2-2,.
TGTGCCAGCAGCTCCCCCTCGGTTAACTATGGCTACACCTTC,CASSSPSVNYGYTF,TRBV11-2,.,TRBJ1-2,.
TGTGCCAGTAGTATAGTCAGGGGCTCAGAGACCCAGTACTTC,CASSIVRGSETQYF,TRBV19,few,TRBJ2-5,.
TGTGCCAGCAGTGTGGACGCCAGACCGAACACTGAAGCTTTCTTT,CASSVDARPNTEAFF,TRBV2,.,TRBJ1-1,.
TGCGCCAGCAGCTTTAGGACAGGGTCGGTCGGGGAGCTGTTTTTT,CASSFRTGSVGELFF,TRBV5-1,.,TRBJ2-2,TRBD1
TGTGCCAGCAGCTTAGACCCCTGGGTGGGGGAGCTGTTTTTT,CASSLDPWVGELFF,TRBV7-2,once,TRBJ2-2,.
TGTGCCAGCAGACTACAGGGGGCTAGTACAGATACGCAGTATTTT,CASRLQGASTDTQYF,TRBV6-2/TRBV6-3,.,TRBJ2-3,TRBD1
TGCGGTGCTAGAGAGGCCAGCCAGCCCCAGCATTTT,CGAREASQPQHF,TRBV20-1,.,TRBJ1-5,.
TGCAGTGCTATCCCCGTGACAGGGGGCGACGAGCAGTACTTC,CSAIPVTGGDEQYF,TRBV20-1,.,TRBJ2-7,TRBD1
TGTGCCAGTGGACAGGTCAATCAGCCCCAGCATTTT,CASGQVNQPQHF,TRBV6-1,few,TRBJ1-5,TRBD1
TGTGCCAGCAGTGATCACGGCTACGAGCAGTACTTC,CASSDHGYEQYF,TRBV6-4,few,TRBJ2-7,.
TGTGCCAGCAGCTTAGGAATGAGAGGAGAAGAGACCCAGTACTTC,CASSLGMRGEETQYF,TRBV11-2,.,TRBJ2-5,.
TGTGCCATCCAGGGGACTTTGAACACCGGGGAGCTGTTTTTT,CAIQGTLNTGELFF,TRBV6-1,.,TRBJ2-2,.
TGTGCCATCATCAAAGAGACCCAGTACTTC,CAIIKETQYF,TRBV7-2,.,TRBJ2-5,.
TGTGCCAGCAGCCCAAAATTCCGACAGGGAAGCGACGAGCAGTACTTC,CASSPKFRQGSDEQYF,TRBV7-9,.,TRBJ2-7,TRBD1
TGTGCCAGCAGTTACTCGACGTCATCTAACTATGGCTACACCTTC,CASSYSTSSNYGYTF,TRBV6-2/TRBV6-3,.,TRBJ1-2,.
TGCGCCAGCAGCTTGGCCGGGGCGCTAGCGGGAGAAAGTGTGCAGTTCTTC,CASSLAGALAGESVQFF,TRBV5-1,.,TRBJ2-1,TRBD2
TGTGCCAGCAGCGAGATAGGGGCGAGCTATGGCTACACCTTC,CASSEIGASYGYTF,TRBV2,few,TRBJ1-2,.
TGTGCCAGCAGTTACTACGTCTTGGGGGGCGGCTACACCTTC,CASSYYVLGGGYTF,TRBV6-5,few,TRBJ1-2,.
TGTGCCAGCATCTGGCTGAGGGAAGGGAGGCGCACTGAAGCTTTCTTT,CASIWLREGRRTEAFF,TRBV6-2/TRBV6-3,.,TRBJ1-1,.
TGCAGTGCTAGGAGGGCAGGCAATCAGCCCCAGCATTTT,CSARRAGNQPQHF,TRBV20-1,few,TRBJ1-5,.
TGTGCCAGTAGTATTATTGGGACAGAGTTTAGTCAGACGCAGTATTTT,CASSIIGTEFSQTQYF,TRBV19,.,TRBJ2-3,TRBD1
TGTGCCAGCAACAGTCGGGCGGGGTGGAGAGATACGCAGTATTTT,CASNSRAGWRDTQYF,TRBV6-1,.,TRBJ2-3,.
TGTGCCACCGGGGGGGGCCAGACCGGGGAGCTGTTTTTT,CATGGGQTGELFF,TRBV6-2/TRBV6-3,few,TRBJ2-2,TRBD2
TGCAGTGCTAACCGAGAGGGTGGGGTCATGAACACTGAAGCTTTCTTT,CSANREGGVMNTEAFF,TRBV20-1,.,TRBJ1-1,.
TGCAGTGCTAGAGATCAAAGGGGGGCCTCCATCCGGGCTTTCTTT,CSARDQRGASIRAFF,TRBV20-1,few,TRBJ1-1,.
TGTGCCAGCAGGAGGGTAGATACGCAGTATTTT,CASRRVDTQYF,TRBV7-2,few,TRBJ2-3,.
TGTGCCAGCACCCGCCGGGACAGGAGCACAGATACGCAGTATTTT,CASTRRDRSTDTQYF,TRBV27,once,TRBJ2-3,TRBD1
TGCAGTGCTAGACTCCCGTCCACAGATACGCAGTATTTT,CSARLPSTDTQYF,TRBV20-1,.,TRBJ2-3,.
TGTGCCACCAGCAGAGCCACAGGGGTACAAGAGACCCAGTACTTC,CATSRATGVQETQYF,TRBV15,.,TRBJ2-5,TRBD1
TGTGCCAGCAGTCACCAGGGAGGCGATGGCCACACCTTC,CASSHQGGDGHTF,TRBV12-3/TRBV12-4,.,TRBJ1-2,.
TGTGCCATCAGCACAGGGACCGGGGAGCTGTTTTTT,CAISTGTGELFF,TRBV10-3,few,TRBJ2-2,.
TGTGCCACCACACCTGAGGGGGAAGCTTTCTTT,CATTPEGEAFF,TRBV24-1,.,TRBJ1-1,.
TGTGCCAGCAGGCCGGGACAGGGAATAGATACGCAGTATTTT,CASRPGQGIDTQYF,TRBV12-3/TRBV12-4,few,TRBJ2-3,TRBD1
TGTGCCAGCAGTCCGGGGACAGGGGCCAATCAGCCCCAGCATTTT,CASSPGTGANQPQHF,TRBV12-3/TRBV12-4,.,TRBJ1-5,TRBD1
TGCGCCAGCAGCTTGCGGGACCTCTATGGCTACACCTTC,CASSLRDLYGYTF,TRBV5-1,.,TRBJ1-2,.
TGTGCCAGTAGTCTATCGGGACAGGGGGCCTATGGCTACACCTTC,CASSLSGQGAYGYTF,TRBV19,few,TRBJ1-2,TRBD1
TGTGCCAGCAGATCGGACAAGCTGCATGGCTACACCTTC,CASRSDKLHGYTF,TRBV12-3/TRBV12-4,.,TRBJ1-2,.
TGTGCCAGCACCCCACCAGGCAGCAACTATGGCTACACCTTC,CASTPPGSNYGYTF,TRBV7-9,.,TRBJ1-2,.
TGTGCCAGCAGTGGCAGGCCTTCCAACTATGGCTACACCTTC,CASSGRPSNYGYTF,TRBV6-7,.,TRBJ1-2,.
TGCGCCAGCAGCCAAGATTGGCGCTCCTATAATTCACCCCTCCACTTT,CASSQDWRSYNSPLHF,TRBV4-3,.,TRBJ1-6,.
TGTGCCAGTAAAATAGCGGGGGGCGGCTACGAGCAGTACTTC,CASKIAGGGYEQYF,TRBV6-2/TRBV6-3,.,TRBJ2-7,TRBD2